Listed below are T cell receptor beta chains from one sample, sequenced in a study of cytomegalovirus exposure and HLA in healthy donors. Sequencing was performed with immunoSEQ multiplex PCR; in TCRdb, only in-frame clones are kept and a portion is missing. The sample has 150,000 to 200,000 clones; approximately 84% are singletons. Sequenced: PBMCs. All receptors come from a girl less than two years old in good health and CMV-seronegative. The CDR3 runs from the conserved cysteine through the conserved F or W. A D gene is named only where the DNA matches it firmly. Clone size is stated in some rows and not others, as once, few, many or a class when expanded.

length	D	V	J	size	DNA	CDR3
14	NA	TRBV29-1	TRBJ1-1	NA	TGCAGCGTCGGCCCAAGGATGGGGGGCACTGAAGCTTTCTTT	CSVGPRMGGTEAFF
14	TRBD1	TRBV6-5	TRBJ1-6	NA	TGTGCCAGCACTAAGGACAGGACATATTCACCCCTCCACTTT	CASTKDRTYSPLHF
11	NA	TRBV20-1	TRBJ2-7	once	TGCAGTGCCCAAGCTGACTACGAGCAGTACTTC	CSAQADYEQYF
12	NA	TRBV19	TRBJ2-1	NA	TGTGCCAGTAATCAAGGGGCAAATGAGCAGTTCTTC	CASNQGANEQFF
14	NA	TRBV29-1	TRBJ2-7	NA	TGCAGTGCCACTTCGACAGGTTCGCCTTACGAGCAGTACTTC	CSATSTGSPYEQYF
13	NA	TRBV7-3	TRBJ1-1	once	TGTGCCAGCAGCTTAGGGGCAGGGCATGAAGCTTTCTTT	CASSLGAGHEAFF
11	NA	TRBV5-1	TRBJ1-2	once	TGCGCCAGCAGAGCCTCTTATGGCTACACCTTC	CASRASYGYTF
16	TRBD2	TRBV30	TRBJ2-1	NA	TGTGCCTGGAGCTGGGCTAGCGGCGGGCTTTACAATGAGCAGTTCTTC	CAWSWASGGLYNEQFF
16	TRBD2	TRBV19	TRBJ2-3	NA	TGTGCCAGTAGTGATTGGTCGCGGGGGGATGCAGATACGCAGTATTTT	CASSDWSRGDADTQYF
11	NA	TRBV27	TRBJ2-5	NA	TGTGCCAGCAGTTCCAGAGAGACCCAGTACTTC	CASSSRETQYF
16	NA	TRBV11-2	TRBJ1-1	NA	TGTGCCAGCAGACCAACCCCCAGGGGTAAGAACACTGAAGCTTTCTTT	CASRPTPRGKNTEAFF
13	NA	TRBV2	TRBJ2-1	NA	TGTGCCAGCACTCAAGGATGGGGGGACGAGCAGTTCTTC	CASTQGWGDEQFF
14	NA	TRBV5-1	TRBJ2-5	few	TGCGCCAGCAGCTTCGTAACTAGCTCAGAGACCCAGTACTTC	CASSFVTSSETQYF
14	TRBD1	TRBV7-9	TRBJ1-2	NA	TGTGCCAGCAGCTATCAGACAGGGCTCTATGGCTACACCTTC	CASSYQTGLYGYTF
17	NA	TRBV2	TRBJ1-1	NA	TGTGCCAGCAGTGAATCCTGGGGGGGCGAAAGGGGCACTGAAGCTTTCTTT	CASSESWGGERGTEAFF
15	NA	TRBV15	TRBJ2-3	NA	TGTGCCACCAGCAAATTCCAGGGCATCCCAGATACGCAGTATTTT	CATSKFQGIPDTQYF
16	NA	TRBV5-1	TRBJ1-2	NA	TGCGCCAGCAGCCGACAGGACGGCCCAGGGGACTATGGCTACACCTTC	CASSRQDGPGDYGYTF
15	NA	TRBV30	TRBJ1-2	NA	TGTGCCTGGATCGGGTCGGGTATATCGTCTTATGGCTACACCTTC	CAWIGSGISSYGYTF
18	TRBD2	TRBV5-1	TRBJ2-5	NA	TGCGCCAGCAGCTTGGTTGGGACTAGCGGGCCACTACAAGAGACCCAGTACTTC	CASSLVGTSGPLQETQYF
14	TRBD2	TRBV6-5	TRBJ2-1	NA	TGTGCCAGCAGAAGAGCGGGAGGAGTCAATGAGCAGTTCTTC	CASRRAGGVNEQFF
16	TRBD2	TRBV5-8	TRBJ2-1	NA	TGTGCCAGCAGCTTGGGACTAGCGGGGGATTACAATGAGCAGTTCTTC	CASSLGLAGDYNEQFF
15	TRBD1	TRBV6-1	TRBJ2-7	NA	TGTGCCAGCAGCGCCGGGACAGGGGCTTCCTACGAGCAGTACTTC	CASSAGTGASYEQYF
15	TRBD1	TRBV5-1	TRBJ1-1	few	TGCGCCAGCAGCTGGCTGGGCACAGGGGTGGATGAAGCTTTCTTT	CASSWLGTGVDEAFF
14	NA	TRBV6-5	TRBJ2-1	NA	TGTGCCAGCAGTTCAGCGTTTTACTACAATGAGCAGTTCTTC	CASSSAFYYNEQFF
15	TRBD1	TRBV10-3	TRBJ1-2	once	TGTGCCATCAGTGTCTGGACAGGGAAAAACTATGGCTACACCTTC	CAISVWTGKNYGYTF
16	TRBD1	TRBV5-1	TRBJ1-6	NA	TGCGCCAGCAGCTTGGTGTCGACAGGGACTTATTCACCCCTCCACTTT	CASSLVSTGTYSPLHF
15	TRBD1	TRBV19	TRBJ2-1	NA	TGTGCCAGTAATATCCCGGGACAGGGATTCGATGAGCAGTTCTTC	CASNIPGQGFDEQFF
15	TRBD2	TRBV9	TRBJ2-3	NA	TGTGCCAGCAGCGCCAGCGGGGCGGGGGCAGATACGCAGTATTTT	CASSASGAGADTQYF
14	NA	TRBV4-1	TRBJ2-3	few	TGCGCCAGCAGTCTTAGATCCCCCACAGATACGCAGTATTTT	CASSLRSPTDTQYF
15	TRBD1	TRBV7-9	TRBJ2-2	NA	TGTGCCAGCAGCACCCGGACAGGGGTTTCCGGGGAGCTGTTTTTT	CASSTRTGVSGELFF
12	TRBD2	TRBV29-1	TRBJ2-1	NA	TGCAACGTAGCGGGAGTCTACAATGAGCAGTTCTTC	CNVAGVYNEQFF
14	NA	TRBV30	TRBJ1-5	NA	TGTGCCTGGATTCCAGGGAAACGGAATCAGCCCCAGCATTTT	CAWIPGKRNQPQHF
15	TRBD1	TRBV30	TRBJ2-3	NA	TGTGCCTGGAGTGTACTTGACAGGGTCGCAGATACGCAGTATTTT	CAWSVLDRVADTQYF
16	TRBD2	TRBV7-3	TRBJ2-2	NA	TGTGCCAGCAGCTTAGCGGGGGGGCCGTACACCGGGGAGCTGTTTTTT	CASSLAGGPYTGELFF
13	NA	TRBV2	TRBJ2-5	NA	TGTGCCAGCGTTAAGGGGGAGCAAGAGACCCAGTACTTC	CASVKGEQETQYF
14	NA	TRBV7-3	TRBJ2-1	NA	TGTGCCAGCAGCTTACTGGGGGCCAACAATGAGCAGTTCTTC	CASSLLGANNEQFF
14	TRBD1	TRBV27	TRBJ1-5	NA	TGTGCCAGCTCACTACAGGGGGGCAATCAGCCCCAGCATTTT	CASSLQGGNQPQHF
18	TRBD1	TRBV5-6	TRBJ2-6	once	TGTGCCAGCAGCCGGCCGGGACAGGGCAACTCTGGGGCCAACGTCCTGACTTTC	CASSRPGQGNSGANVLTF
13	TRBD1	TRBV6-5	TRBJ1-1	once	TGTGCCAGCAGTTACAGACAGGGCTATGAAGCTTTCTTT	CASSYRQGYEAFF
14	NA	TRBV25-1	TRBJ2-7	NA	TGTGCCAGCAGTGTGACGACAGGCTCAATCGAGCAGTACTTC	CASSVTTGSIEQYF
17	TRBD1	TRBV27	TRBJ1-2	NA	TGTGCCAGCAGTTTAAGTTTTCGTCAGGGGGCGGCCTATGGCTACACCTTC	CASSLSFRQGAAYGYTF
15	TRBD2	TRBV5-4	TRBJ2-7	NA	TGTGCCAGCAGCTTAGCGGGGGGCAACCACTACGAGCAGTACTTC	CASSLAGGNHYEQYF
12	NA	TRBV6-1	TRBJ1-3	NA	TGTGCCAGCAGTGCGGTTGGAAACACCATATATTTT	CASSAVGNTIYF